One sample yielded the 2 T cell receptor beta chains listed below, sequenced in a study of cytomegalovirus exposure and HLA in healthy donors. In the PCR, 60 Vbeta and 13 Jbeta primers were used. The repertoire was sequenced with immunoSEQ multiplex PCR; TCRdb's copy has only in-frame clones and lacks some. The sample includes 150,000 to 200,000 clones, roughly 80% of them seen just once. The source material was PBMCs. The receptors were gathered from a middle-aged woman in good health and CMV-seropositive.

The chain carries TRBV28 and TRBJ2-2, with 7 bases that match TRBD2. Per germline, CDR1 MDHEN and CDR2 SYDVKM. The CDR3 spans 15 residues. V lost 7 bases to trimming and J lost 0 bases; unmatched junction nucleotides: 5. The CDR3 protein is CASTPGLPNTGELFF. The CDR3 bases are TGTGCCAGCACACCGGGACTACCGAACACCGGGGAGCTGTTTTTT.

V usage is TRBV7-6 and J usage is TRBJ2-1; D call uncertain. V lost 5 bases, J lost 2 bases, and 19 bases lay in between. The CDR3 covers 17 residues. Germline CDR1 reads SGHVS; CDR2 reads FNYEAQ. CDR3 protein: CASSPHFARRTYNEQFF. CDR3 DNA sequence: TGTGCCAGCAGCCCACATTTTGCGCGGAGAACCTACAATGAGCAGTTCTTC.